This entry is about one TCR beta chain. The antigen is undetermined. The PCR had 60 Vbeta and 13 Jbeta primers. Generated by immunoSEQ multiplex PCR, the TCRdb table keeps only in-frame clones and is missing some. The top ten clones hold 1.5% of a sample with about 150,000 clones, over 80% of them seen once. This sample was taken from a study of cytomegalovirus exposure and HLA in healthy donors. Study-wide background: Findings of an earlier analysis included some 120 million unique TCR beta sequences from 180 million or so T cells. Study results and caveats: A few CMV-associated chains were confirmed in vitro to be specific for CMV antigens. Rare TCR sequences predominated, though certain public TCRs were found in many donors.

The CDR3 loop spans 10 amino acids. Germline V CDR1 and CDR2: LNHDA, SQIVND (reference sequence). The germline V and J ends were trimmed by 11 bases and 5 bases, with 10 bases remaining between them. The chain joins TRBV19 to TRBJ2-7; no definite D call. This TCR was recovered from a woman aged 18-30 years in good health and CMV-seronegative. Specimen: PBMCs. The CDR3 region has the DNA TGTGCCCCTTTGGGCAACGAGCAGTACTTC. Protein: CAPLGNEQYF.